This T cell receptor beta chain was captured by sequencing in a study of vaccination effects on CD4 cells after COVID-19. As for the study in general: Post-vaccine specimens arrived a median 72 days past the second dose.

Study-wide points: Marked contraction was observed in infection-induced and vaccine-induced clones late after vaccination.

There are a few counts of this clone. Its antigen is undetermined. Data came from immunoSEQ multiplex PCR; TCRdb stores just in-frame clones and leaves some out. The sample shows some 17,000 clones, about 70% of them seen only once. Germline CDR1 is MGHRA and CDR2 is YSYEKL. This CDR3 comprises 13 residues. Trimming removed 0 bases from V and 8 bases from J, with 10 bases in between. Expansion of antigen-specific CD4+ T cells with viral peptide pools was carried out by the ViraFEST assay before sequencing. Following an approximately ten-day culture, CD4+ T cells were purified. Everyone in the study got two shots of either the BNT162b2 or mRNA-1273 vaccine. Absence of prior SARS-CoV-2 infection characterized the vaccine recipients, who showed negative nucleocapsid antibodies. Cultures received IL-2 medium that replaced half the medium on days 3 and 7.

The source was CD4+ T cells from PBMCs cultured with SARS-CoV-2 spike peptides, collected after COVID-19 vaccination. This receptor was obtained from a human donor who received a COVID-19 vaccine. The V gene is TRBV4-1, the J gene TRBJ1-1; D is uncertain. The CDR3 protein is CASSQDRIGEAFF. The CDR3 region has the DNA TGCGCCAGCAGCCAAGATCGAATCGGAGAAGCTTTCTTT.